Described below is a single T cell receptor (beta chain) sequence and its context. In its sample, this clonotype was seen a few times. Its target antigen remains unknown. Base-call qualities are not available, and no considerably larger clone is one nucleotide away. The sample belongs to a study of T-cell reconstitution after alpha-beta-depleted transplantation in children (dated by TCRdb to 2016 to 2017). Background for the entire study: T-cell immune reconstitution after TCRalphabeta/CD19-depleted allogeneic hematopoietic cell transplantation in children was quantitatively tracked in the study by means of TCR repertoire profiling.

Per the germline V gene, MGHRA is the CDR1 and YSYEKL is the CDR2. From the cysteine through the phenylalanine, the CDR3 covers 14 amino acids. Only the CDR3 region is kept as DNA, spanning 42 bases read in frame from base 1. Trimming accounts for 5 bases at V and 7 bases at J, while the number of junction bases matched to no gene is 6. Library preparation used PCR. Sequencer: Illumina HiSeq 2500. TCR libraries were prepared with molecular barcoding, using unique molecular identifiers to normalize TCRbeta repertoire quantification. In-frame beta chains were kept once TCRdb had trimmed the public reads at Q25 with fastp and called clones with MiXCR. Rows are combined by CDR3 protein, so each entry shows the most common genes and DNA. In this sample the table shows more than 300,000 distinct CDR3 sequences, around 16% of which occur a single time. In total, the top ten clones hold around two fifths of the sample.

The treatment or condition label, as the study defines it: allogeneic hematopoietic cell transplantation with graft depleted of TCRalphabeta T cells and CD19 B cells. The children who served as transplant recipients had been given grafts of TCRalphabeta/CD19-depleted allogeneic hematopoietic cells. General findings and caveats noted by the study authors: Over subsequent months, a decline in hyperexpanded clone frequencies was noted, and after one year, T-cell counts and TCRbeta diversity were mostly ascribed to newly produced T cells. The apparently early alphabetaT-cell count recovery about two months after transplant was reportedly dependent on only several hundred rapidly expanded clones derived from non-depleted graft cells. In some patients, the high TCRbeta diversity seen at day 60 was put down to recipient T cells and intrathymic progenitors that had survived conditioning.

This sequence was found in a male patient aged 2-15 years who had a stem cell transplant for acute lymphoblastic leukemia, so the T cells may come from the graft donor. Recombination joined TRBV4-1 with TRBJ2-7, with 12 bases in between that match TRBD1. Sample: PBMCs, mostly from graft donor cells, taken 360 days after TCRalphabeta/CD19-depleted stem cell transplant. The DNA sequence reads TGCGCCAGCAGCTCCCGGGACAGGGGGCAAGAGCAGTACTTC. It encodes CASSSRDRGQEQYF.